This entry is about one TCR beta chain. These data come from a study of blood T cell repertoires in COVID-19. The CDR3 consists of 15 residues. Per germline, CDR1 SGHVS and CDR2 FNYEAQ. V lost 5 bases, J lost 2 bases, and 13 bases lay in between. The method was immunoSEQ multiplex PCR; TCRdb's version includes in-frame clones alone and lacks a portion of them. The table records under 250,000 clones, about 82% of them present only once. This TCR was sampled from a woman between 50 and 59 years old with acute COVID-19. Material for sequencing was PBMCs or T cells enriched from blood (not recorded which). This chain uses TRBV7-6 with TRBJ1-3; D unresolved. The CDR3 bases are TGTGCCAGCAGCCGCGGGCGAGGCACTGGAAACACCATATATTTT. This sequence encodes CASSRGRGTGNTIYF.